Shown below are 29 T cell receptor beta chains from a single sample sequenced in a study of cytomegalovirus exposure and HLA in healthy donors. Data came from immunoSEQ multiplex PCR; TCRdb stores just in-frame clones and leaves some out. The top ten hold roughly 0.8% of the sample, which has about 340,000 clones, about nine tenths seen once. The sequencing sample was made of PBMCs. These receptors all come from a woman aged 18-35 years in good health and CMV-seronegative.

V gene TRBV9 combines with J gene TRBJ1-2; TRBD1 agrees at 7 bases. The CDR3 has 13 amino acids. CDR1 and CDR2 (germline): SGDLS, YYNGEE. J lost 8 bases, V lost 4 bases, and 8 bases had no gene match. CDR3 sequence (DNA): TGTGCCAGCAGCCCTACAGGGGCGGGCGGCTACACCTTC. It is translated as CASSPTGAGGYTF.

CDR3 DNA: TGTGCCAGCAGTCCTTACTCTGGGGCCAACGTCCTGACTTTC. Translated, it gives CASSPYSGANVLTF. The J gene is TRBJ2-6, the V gene TRBV27; D is unresolved. The CDR3 extends over 14 amino acids. Trimming removed 5 bases from V and 0 bases from J, with 5 bases in between. CDR1 is MNHEY, CDR2 SMNVEV, per germline (reference sequence).

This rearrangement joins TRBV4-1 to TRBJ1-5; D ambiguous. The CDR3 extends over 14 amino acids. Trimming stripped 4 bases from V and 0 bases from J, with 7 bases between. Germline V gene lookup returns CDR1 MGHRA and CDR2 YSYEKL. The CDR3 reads CASSPYSSNQPQHF. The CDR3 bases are TGCGCCAGCAGCCCCTACAGTAGCAATCAGCCCCAGCATTTT.

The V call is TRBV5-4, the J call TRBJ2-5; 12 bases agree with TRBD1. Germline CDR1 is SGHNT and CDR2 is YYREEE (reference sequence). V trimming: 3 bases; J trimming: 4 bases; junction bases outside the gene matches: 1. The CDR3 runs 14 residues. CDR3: CASSWDRGRETQYF. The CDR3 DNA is TGTGCCAGCAGCTGGGACAGGGGGCGAGAGACCCAGTACTTC. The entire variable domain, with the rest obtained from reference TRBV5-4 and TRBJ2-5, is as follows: ETGVTQSPTHLIKTRGQQVTLRCSSQSGHNTVSWYQQALGQGPQFIFQYYREEENGRGNFPPRFSGLQFPNYSSELNVNALELDDSALYLCASSWDRGRETQYFGPGTRLLVL.

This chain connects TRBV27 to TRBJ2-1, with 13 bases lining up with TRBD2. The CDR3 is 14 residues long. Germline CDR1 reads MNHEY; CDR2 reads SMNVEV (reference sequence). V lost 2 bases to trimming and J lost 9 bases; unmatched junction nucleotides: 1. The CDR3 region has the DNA TGTGCCAGCAGTTTAGGACTAGCGGGAGTTGAGCAGTTCTTC. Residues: CASSLGLAGVEQFF.

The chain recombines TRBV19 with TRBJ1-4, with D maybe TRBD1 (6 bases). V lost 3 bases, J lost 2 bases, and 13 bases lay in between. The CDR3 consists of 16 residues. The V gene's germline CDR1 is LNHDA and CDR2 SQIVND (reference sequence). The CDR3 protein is CASSMGATSTNEKLFF. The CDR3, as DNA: TGTGCCAGTAGTATGGGGGCGACTAGCACTAATGAAAAACTGTTTTTT.

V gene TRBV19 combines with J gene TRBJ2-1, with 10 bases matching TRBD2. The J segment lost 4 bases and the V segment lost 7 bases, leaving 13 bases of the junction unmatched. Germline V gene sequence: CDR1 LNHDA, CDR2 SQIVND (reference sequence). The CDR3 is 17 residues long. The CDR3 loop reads CASTPSGGTSAYNEQFF. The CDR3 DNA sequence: TGTGCCAGTACCCCAAGCGGCGGGACTAGCGCTTACAATGAGCAGTTCTTC.

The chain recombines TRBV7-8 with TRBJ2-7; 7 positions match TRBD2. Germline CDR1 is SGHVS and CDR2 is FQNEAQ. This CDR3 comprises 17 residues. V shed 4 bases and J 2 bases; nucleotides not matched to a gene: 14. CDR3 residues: CASSSDRASGGTYEQYF. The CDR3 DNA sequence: TGTGCCAGCAGCTCCGATCGGGCTAGCGGAGGAACCTACGAGCAGTACTTC.

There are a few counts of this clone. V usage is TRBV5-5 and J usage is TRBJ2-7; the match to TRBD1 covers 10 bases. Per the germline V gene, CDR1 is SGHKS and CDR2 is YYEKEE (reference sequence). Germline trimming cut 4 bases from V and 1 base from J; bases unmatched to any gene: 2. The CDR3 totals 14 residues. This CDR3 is CASSRDRGSYEQYF. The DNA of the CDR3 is TGTGCCAGCAGCCGGGACAGGGGATCCTACGAGCAGTACTTC.

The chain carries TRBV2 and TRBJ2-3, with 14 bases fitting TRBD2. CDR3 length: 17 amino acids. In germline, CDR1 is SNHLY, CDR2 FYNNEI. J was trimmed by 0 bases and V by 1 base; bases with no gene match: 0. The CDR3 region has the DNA TGTGCCAGCAGTGAAGGGACTAGCGGGAGGAGCACAGATACGCAGTATTTT. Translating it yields CASSEGTSGRSTDTQYF.

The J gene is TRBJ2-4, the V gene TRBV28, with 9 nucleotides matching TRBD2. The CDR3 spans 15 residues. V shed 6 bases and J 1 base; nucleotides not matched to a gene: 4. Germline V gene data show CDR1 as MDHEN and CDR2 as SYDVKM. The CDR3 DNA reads TGTGCCAGCAGCATAGCGGGAGCGGCCAAAAACATTCAGTACTTC. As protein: CASSIAGAAKNIQYF.

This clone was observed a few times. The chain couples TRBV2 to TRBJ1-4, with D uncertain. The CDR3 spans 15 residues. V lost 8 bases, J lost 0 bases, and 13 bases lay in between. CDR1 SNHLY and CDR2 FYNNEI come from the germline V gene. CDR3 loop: CASSPTPATNEKLFF. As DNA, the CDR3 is TGTGCCAGCTCCCCGACACCTGCAACTAATGAAAAACTGTTTTTT.

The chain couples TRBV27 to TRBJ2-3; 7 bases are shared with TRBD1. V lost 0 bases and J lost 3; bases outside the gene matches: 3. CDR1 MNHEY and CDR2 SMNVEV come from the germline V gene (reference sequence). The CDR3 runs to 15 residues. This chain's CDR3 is CASSLSTQGTDTQYF. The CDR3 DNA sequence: TGTGCCAGCAGTTTATCCACACAGGGGACAGATACGCAGTATTTT.

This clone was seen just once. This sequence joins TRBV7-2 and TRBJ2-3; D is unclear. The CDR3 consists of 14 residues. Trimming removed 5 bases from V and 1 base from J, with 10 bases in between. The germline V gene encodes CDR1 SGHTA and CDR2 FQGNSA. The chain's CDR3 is CASSPRLGTDTQYF. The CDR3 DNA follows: TGTGCCAGCAGCCCCCGGTTGGGCACAGATACGCAGTATTTT.

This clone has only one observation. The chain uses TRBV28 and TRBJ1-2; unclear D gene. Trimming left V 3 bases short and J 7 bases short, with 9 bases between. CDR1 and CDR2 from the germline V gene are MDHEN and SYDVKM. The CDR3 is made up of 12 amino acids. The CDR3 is CASSFGRSGYTF. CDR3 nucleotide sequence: TGTGCCAGCAGTTTTGGTCGGTCTGGCTACACCTTC.

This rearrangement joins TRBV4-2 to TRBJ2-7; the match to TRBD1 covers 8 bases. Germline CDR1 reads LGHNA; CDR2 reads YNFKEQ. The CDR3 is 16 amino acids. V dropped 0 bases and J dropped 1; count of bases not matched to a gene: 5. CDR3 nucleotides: TGTGCCAGCAGCCAAGATGACGGGACAGGATCCTACGAGCAGTACTTC. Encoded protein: CASSQDDGTGSYEQYF.

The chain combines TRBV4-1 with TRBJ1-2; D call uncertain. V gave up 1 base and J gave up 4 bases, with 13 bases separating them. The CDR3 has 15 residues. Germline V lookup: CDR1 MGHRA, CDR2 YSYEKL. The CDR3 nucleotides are TGCGCCAGCAGCCAAGTAGACTTGGGGAGCTATGGCTACACCTTC. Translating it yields CASSQVDLGSYGYTF.

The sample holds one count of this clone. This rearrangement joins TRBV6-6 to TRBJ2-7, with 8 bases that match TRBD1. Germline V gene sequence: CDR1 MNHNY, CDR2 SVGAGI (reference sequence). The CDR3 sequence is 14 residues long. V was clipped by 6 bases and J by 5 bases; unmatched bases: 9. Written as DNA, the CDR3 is TGTGCCAGCAGCCCCAGACAGGGGTTCAACGAGCAGTACTTC. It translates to CASSPRQGFNEQYF.

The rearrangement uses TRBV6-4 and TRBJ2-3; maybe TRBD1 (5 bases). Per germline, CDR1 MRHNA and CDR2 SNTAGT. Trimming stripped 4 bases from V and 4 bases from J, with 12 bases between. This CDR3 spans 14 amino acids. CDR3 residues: CASSVGVGADTQYF. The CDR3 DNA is TGTGCCAGCAGTGTAGGGGTCGGAGCAGATACGCAGTATTTT.

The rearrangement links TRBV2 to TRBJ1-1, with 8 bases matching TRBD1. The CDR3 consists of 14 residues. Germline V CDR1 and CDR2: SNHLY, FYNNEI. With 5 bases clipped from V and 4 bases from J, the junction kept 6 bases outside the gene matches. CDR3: CASSLQGEGTEAFF. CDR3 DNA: TGTGCCAGCAGTTTACAGGGGGAGGGCACTGAAGCTTTCTTT.

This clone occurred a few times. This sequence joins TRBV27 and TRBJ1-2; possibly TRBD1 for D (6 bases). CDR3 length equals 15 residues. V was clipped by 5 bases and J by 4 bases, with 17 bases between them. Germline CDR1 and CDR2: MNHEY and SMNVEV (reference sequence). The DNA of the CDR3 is TGTGCCAGCAGTCCAACATCGAGAGGGGGCTATGGCTACACCTTC. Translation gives CASSPTSRGGYGYTF.

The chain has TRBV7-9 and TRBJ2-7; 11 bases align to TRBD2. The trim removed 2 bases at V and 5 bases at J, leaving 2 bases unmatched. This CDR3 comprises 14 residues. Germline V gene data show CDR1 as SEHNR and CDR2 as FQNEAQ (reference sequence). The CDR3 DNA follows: TGTGCCAGCAGCTTAACTAGCGGGAGTAACGAGCAGTACTTC. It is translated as CASSLTSGSNEQYF. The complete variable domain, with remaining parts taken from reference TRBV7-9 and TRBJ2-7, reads DTGVSQNPRHKITKRGQNVTFRCDPISEHNRLYWYRQTLGQGPEFLTYFQNEAQLEKSRLLSDRFSAERPKGSFSTLEIQRTEQGDSAMYLCASSLTSGSNEQYFGPGTRLTVT.

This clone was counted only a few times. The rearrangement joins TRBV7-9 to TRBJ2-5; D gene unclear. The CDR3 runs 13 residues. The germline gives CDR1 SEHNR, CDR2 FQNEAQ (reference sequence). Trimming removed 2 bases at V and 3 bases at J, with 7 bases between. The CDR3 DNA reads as TGTGCCAGCAGCTTACTATTAAAAGAGACCCAGTACTTC. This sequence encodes CASSLLLKETQYF.

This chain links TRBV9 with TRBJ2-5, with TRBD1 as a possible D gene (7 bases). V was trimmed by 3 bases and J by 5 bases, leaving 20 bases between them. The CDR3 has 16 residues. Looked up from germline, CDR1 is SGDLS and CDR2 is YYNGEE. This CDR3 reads CASSEGGEGARETQYF. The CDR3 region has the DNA TGTGCCAGCAGCGAGGGAGGAGAGGGGGCTAGGGAGACCCAGTACTTC.

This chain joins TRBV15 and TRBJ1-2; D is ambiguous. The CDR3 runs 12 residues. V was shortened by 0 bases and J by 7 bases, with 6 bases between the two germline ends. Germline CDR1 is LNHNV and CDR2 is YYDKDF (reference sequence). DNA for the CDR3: TGTGCCACCAGCAGAGATTTTCGTGGCTACACCTTC. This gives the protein CATSRDFRGYTF.

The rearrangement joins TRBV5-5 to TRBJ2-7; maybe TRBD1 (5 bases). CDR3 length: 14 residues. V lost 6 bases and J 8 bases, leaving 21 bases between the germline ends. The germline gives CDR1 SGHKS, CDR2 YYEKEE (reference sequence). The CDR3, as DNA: TGTGCCAGCACCCCCCGCTGGGTTAAGGACAAGCAGTACTTC. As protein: CASTPRWVKDKQYF.

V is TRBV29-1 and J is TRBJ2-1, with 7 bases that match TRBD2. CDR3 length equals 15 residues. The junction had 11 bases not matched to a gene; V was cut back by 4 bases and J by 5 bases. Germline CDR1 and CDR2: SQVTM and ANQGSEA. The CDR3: CSVGFRLADHNEQFF. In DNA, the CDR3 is TGCAGCGTTGGATTCCGGCTAGCGGACCACAATGAGCAGTTCTTC.

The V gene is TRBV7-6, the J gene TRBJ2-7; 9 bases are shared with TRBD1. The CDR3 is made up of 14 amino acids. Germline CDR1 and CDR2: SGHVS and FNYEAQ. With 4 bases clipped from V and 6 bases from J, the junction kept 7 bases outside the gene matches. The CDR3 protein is CASSSGTGPGEQYF. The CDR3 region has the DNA TGTGCCAGCAGCTCCGGGACAGGGCCGGGCGAGCAGTACTTC.

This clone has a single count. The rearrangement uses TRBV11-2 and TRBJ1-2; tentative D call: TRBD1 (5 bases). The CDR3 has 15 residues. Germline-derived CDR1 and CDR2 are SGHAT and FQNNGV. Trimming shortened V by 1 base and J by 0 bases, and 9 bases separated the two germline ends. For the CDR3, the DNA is TGTGCCAGCAGCTTAGGGACACTTCCTAACTATGGCTACACCTTC. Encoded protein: CASSLGTLPNYGYTF.